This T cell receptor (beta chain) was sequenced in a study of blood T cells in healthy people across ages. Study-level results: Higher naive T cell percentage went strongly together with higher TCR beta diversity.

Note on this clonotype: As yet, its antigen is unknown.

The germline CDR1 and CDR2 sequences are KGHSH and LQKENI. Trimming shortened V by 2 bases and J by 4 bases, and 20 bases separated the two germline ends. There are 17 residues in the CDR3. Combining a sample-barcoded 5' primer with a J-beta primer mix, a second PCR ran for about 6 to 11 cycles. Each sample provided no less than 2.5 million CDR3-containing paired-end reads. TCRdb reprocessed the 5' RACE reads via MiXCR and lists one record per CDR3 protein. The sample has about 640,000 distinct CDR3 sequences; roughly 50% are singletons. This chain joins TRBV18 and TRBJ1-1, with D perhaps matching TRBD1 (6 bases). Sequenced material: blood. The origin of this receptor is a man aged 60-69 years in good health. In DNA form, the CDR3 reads TGTGCCAGCTCACCAAATTCCGGGGGCGGGTTAGCCACTGAAGCTTTCTTT. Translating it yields CASSPNSGGGLATEAFF.